This is a list of T cell receptor beta chains from one sample in a study of early stage breast cancer tumors. Profiling relied on immunoSEQ multiplex PCR, and the TCRdb table lists in-frame clones only, not all of them. The profile shows about 28,000 clones, about three fifths of them singletons. The sequenced sample was breast tumor tissue. These TCRs come from a person aged 45-60 years with breast cancer. Both conserved end residues are part of each CDR3. Fields, in order: clone size, J gene, V gene, D gene, CDR3 length, CDR3 protein, CDR3 DNA. The D gene is left open where the match is weak. Where a row states a size, it is once, few, many or the class of an expanded clone; other rows omit it.

>NA|TRBJ1-1|TRBV6-5|TRBD1|13
CASSYGTGGRAFF
TGTGCCAGCAGTTATGGGACAGGGGGCAGAGCTTTCTTT
>NA|TRBJ2-5|TRBV7-9|NA|14
CASSFGGGQETQYF
TGTGCCAGCAGCTTTGGGGGAGGCCAAGAGACCCAGTACTTC
>NA|TRBJ2-3|TRBV5-1|TRBD2|16
CASSLEAGLRADTQYF
TGCGCCAGCAGCTTGGAGGCGGGACTACGCGCAGATACGCAGTATTTT
>NA|TRBJ1-1|TRBV5-5|NA|15
CASRREGFSGTEAFF
TGTGCCAGCAGGAGGGAGGGCTTCAGTGGGACTGAAGCTTTCTTT
>NA|TRBJ2-7|TRBV9|NA|14
CASSVSTTSYEQYF
TGTGCCAGCAGCGTCTCGACTACCTCCTACGAGCAGTACTTC
>NA|TRBJ2-1|TRBV7-2|TRBD2|16
CASSLVLAGSYNEQFF
TGTGCCAGCAGCTTAGTGCTAGCGGGGTCCTACAATGAGCAGTTCTTC
>NA|TRBJ2-7|TRBV7-3|TRBD1|13
CASSRQGATEQYF
TGTGCCAGCAGCCGACAGGGGGCAACCGAGCAGTACTTC
>few|TRBJ1-5|TRBV7-8|NA|14
CASSLAGSNQPQHF
TGTGCCAGCAGCTTAGCCGGCAGCAATCAGCCCCAGCATTTT
>few|TRBJ1-2|TRBV2|TRBD1|15
CASSEALPGGDGYTF
TGTGCCAGCAGTGAAGCGCTGCCAGGGGGCGATGGCTACACCTTC
>NA|TRBJ1-1|TRBV9|NA|13
CASSVGSGTEAFF
TGTGCCAGCAGCGTAGGTAGTGGCACTGAAGCTTTCTTT
>medium-sized|TRBJ1-5|TRBV6-5|TRBD1|14
CASRKTGDNQPQHF
TGTGCCAGCAGGAAAACAGGGGACAATCAGCCCCAGCATTTT
>NA|TRBJ2-7|TRBV12-2|NA|14
CASRRPQDEYEQYF
TGTGCAAGTCGTAGACCCCAAGATGAATACGAGCAGTACTTC
>few|TRBJ2-3|TRBV7-3|TRBD1|15
CASSFLGQSTDTQYF
TGTGCCAGCAGCTTTCTGGGACAGAGCACAGATACGCAGTATTTT
>NA|TRBJ2-3|TRBV14|TRBD2|15
CASSPLREGGNTQYF
TGTGCCAGCAGCCCTTTGCGGGAGGGAGGGAATACGCAGTATTTT
>NA|TRBJ2-1|TRBV7-3|TRBD2|14
CASSGGGMENEQFF
TGTGCCAGCTCGGGGGGTGGTATGGAAAATGAGCAGTTCTTC
>NA|TRBJ1-1|TRBV5-8|NA|11
CASSLYGEAFF
TGTGCCAGCAGCTTGTACGGTGAAGCTTTCTTT
>NA|TRBJ2-1|TRBV7-3|NA|13
CASSLGDTAFRVF
TGTGCCAGCAGCTTAGGGGATACTGCTTTCCGGGTCTTC
>NA|TRBJ2-2|TRBV7-9|NA|15
CASSLGQINTGELFF
TGTGCCAGCAGCTTGGGGCAAATTAACACCGGGGAGCTGTTTTTT
>once|TRBJ2-7|TRBV29-1|NA|14
CSVLERQVPYEQYF
TGCAGCGTCTTGGAGAGGCAGGTACCCTACGAGCAGTACTTC
>NA|TRBJ2-7|TRBV5-4|NA|10
CATGSYEQYF
TGTGCCACCGGATCCTACGAGCAGTACTTC
>NA|TRBJ1-4|TRBV7-6|TRBD1|15
CASSRLGQQNEKLFF
TGTGCCAGCAGCCGGCTGGGACAGCAGAATGAAAAACTGTTTTTT
>NA|TRBJ1-3|TRBV6-5|NA|15
CASSRDGGSGNTIYF
TGTGCCAGCAGCCGCGACGGGGGATCTGGAAACACCATATATTTT
>NA|TRBJ2-5|TRBV10-3|NA|12
CAISANEETQYF
TGTGCCATCAGTGCCAATGAAGAGACCCAGTACTTC
>NA|TRBJ1-4|TRBV4-3|NA|19
CASSQDSPTQRGPTPKLFF
TGCGCCAGCAGCCAGGATTCTCCTACTCAGAGGGGCCCCACCCCGAAACTGTTTTTT
>many|TRBJ1-2|TRBV19|NA|13
CASGSSTGRGYTF
TGTGCCAGTGGCTCCTCCACAGGGAGGGGCTACACCTTC
>NA|TRBJ1-5|TRBV19|TRBD1|14
CASSAGTGYQPQHF
TGTGCCAGTAGTGCGGGGACAGGGTATCAGCCCCAGCATTTT
>NA|TRBJ1-1|TRBV6-6|NA|12
CASSPLGTEAFF
TGTGCCAGCAGTCCCTTAGGGACTGAAGCTTTCTTT
>few|TRBJ2-1|TRBV7-3|TRBD1|13
CASSPGGLNEQFF
TGTGCCAGCAGTCCAGGGGGCTTGAATGAGCAGTTCTTC
>few|TRBJ1-4|TRBV6-1|NA|15
CASSEATGLREKLFF
TGTGCCAGCAGTGAAGCGACCGGGTTGAGAGAAAAACTGTTTTTT
>NA|TRBJ1-3|TRBV27|NA|15
CASSLRAGMGNTIYF
TGTGCCAGCAGTTTACGGGCAGGGATGGGAAACACCATATATTTT
>once|TRBJ2-7|TRBV27|NA|13
CASSRPPGYEQYF
TGTGCCAGCAGTCGACCCCCCGGCTACGAGCAGTACTTC
>NA|TRBJ2-1|TRBV4-1|NA|15
CASSPPVSSYNEQFF
TGCGCCAGCAGCCCCCCGGTGAGCTCCTACAATGAGCAGTTCTTC
>once|TRBJ2-1|TRBV12-5|TRBD2|15
CASGSGAGGGNEQFF
TGTGCTAGTGGAAGTGGGGCGGGAGGGGGGAATGAGCAGTTCTTC
>NA|TRBJ2-3|TRBV4-3|NA|13
CASSLENTDTQYF
TGCGCCAGCAGCCTCGAGAACACAGATACGCAGTATTTT
>NA|TRBJ2-2|TRBV19|NA|13
CASSAVNTGELFF
TGTGCCAGTAGCGCGGTAAACACCGGGGAGCTGTTTTTT
>few|TRBJ2-1|TRBV7-2|NA|12
CASSPGVGEQFF
TGTGCCAGCAGCCCAGGTGTGGGTGAGCAGTTCTTC
>NA|TRBJ2-3|TRBV29-1|TRBD2|18
CSVDLAGGPSGMTDTQYF
TGCAGCGTTGACCTAGCGGGAGGGCCAAGTGGGATGACAGATACGCAGTATTTT
>few|TRBJ2-7|TRBV7-2|TRBD1|13
CASSPPGGREQYF
TGTGCCAGCAGCCCCCCAGGGGGCAGGGAGCAGTACTTC
>NA|TRBJ2-4|TRBV4-1|NA|14
CASRESIWKNIQYF
TGCGCCAGCAGGGAGTCTATATGGAAAAACATTCAGTACTTC
>NA|TRBJ1-2|TRBV19|NA|16
CASSINVGANGYGYTF
TGTGCCAGTAGTATAAACGTCGGGGCAAACGGGTATGGCTACACCTTC
>NA|TRBJ1-1|TRBV25-1|NA|16
CASSTIDDQPNTEAFF
TGTGCCAGCAGTACGATAGATGATCAGCCAAACACTGAAGCTTTCTTT
>NA|TRBJ1-5|TRBV6-5|NA|13
CASSYMGSQPQHF
TGTGCCAGCAGCTACATGGGAAGTCAGCCCCAGCATTTT
>NA|TRBJ2-7|TRBV4-2|TRBD1|15
CASSQDPGTGDEQYF
TGTGCCAGCAGCCAAGATCCCGGGACAGGGGACGAGCAGTACTTC
>NA|TRBJ2-3|TRBV27|TRBD2|16
CASSLYAGGGTDTQYF
TGTGCCAGCAGTTTATATGCGGGAGGAGGCACAGATACGCAGTATTTT
>NA|TRBJ1-2|TRBV5-4|TRBD1|15
CASRFRDREAYGYTF
TGTGCCAGCAGATTCCGGGACAGGGAGGCCTATGGCTACACCTTC
>medium-sized|TRBJ1-5|TRBV4-1|NA|15
CASSLNGNSNQPQHF
TGCGCCAGCAGTCTAAACGGGAATAGCAATCAGCCCCAGCATTTT
>few|TRBJ2-5|TRBV19|TRBD2|17
CASSSIAGGTVIGPQYF
TGTGCCAGTAGTTCGATAGCGGGAGGAACAGTTATTGGACCCCAGTACTTC
>once|TRBJ2-3|TRBV6-5|TRBD1|16
CASSSNHRGATDTQYF
TGTGCCAGCAGTTCCAACCACAGGGGGGCTACAGATACGCAGTATTTT
>few|TRBJ2-1|TRBV7-2|TRBD1|14
CASSQGQGNNEQFF
TGTGCCAGCAGCCAGGGACAGGGGAACAATGAGCAGTTCTTC
>NA|TRBJ2-1|TRBV27|TRBD2|19
CASSLVAGGRRVSYNEQFF
TGTGCCAGCAGCCTCGTAGCGGGAGGGAGGCGAGTCTCCTACAATGAGCAGTTCTTC
>once|TRBJ1-2|TRBV6-1|NA|13
CASSPTGINGYTF
TGTGCCAGCAGTCCTACAGGGATCAATGGCTACACCTTC
>NA|TRBJ1-4|TRBV5-1|NA|15
CASSWRGTGNEKLFF
TGCGCCAGCAGCTGGAGGGGGACGGGGAATGAAAAACTGTTTTTT
>NA|TRBJ1-1|TRBV16|NA|13
CASSQLGNTEAFF
TGTGCCAGCAGCCAATTAGGGAACACTGAAGCTTTCTTT
>NA|TRBJ2-4|TRBV5-6|TRBD2|16
CASSLVAGGSGNIQYF
TGTGCCAGCAGCTTAGTAGCGGGAGGATCGGGAAACATTCAGTACTTC